This T cell receptor (beta chain) was sequenced during a study of blood T cells in healthy people across ages. As for this clonotype: Its antigen remains unidentified.

A second PCR of 7 to 11 cycles used a sample-barcoded 5' primer and a J-beta primer mix. A tag from a template-switch adaptor with 12 random nucleotides marked each cDNA molecule. Via MiXCR, TCRdb re-called the 5' RACE reads, giving one row per CDR3 protein. The table includes 700,000 to 1,000,000 distinct CDR3 sequences, under 55% detected once. Healthy Caucasian individuals from Russia aged about 6 to 100 were enrolled as donors. Findings and limits, study-wide: Higher diversity and more naive CD4+ cells were features of long-lived donors, compared to aged donors.

The receptor's source is a man aged 60 to 75 in good health. Material: blood.

This CDR3 is CASSPSASTDTQYF. CDR3 nucleotide sequence: TGTGCCAGCTCACCGTCAGCTAGCACAGATACGCAGTATTTT. This sequence joins TRBV18 and TRBJ2-3; D ambiguous. CDR1 is KGHSH, CDR2 LQKENI, per germline. The CDR3 length is 14 residues. V shed 3 bases and J shed 0 bases, with 7 bases lying between them.